The clone carrying this T cell receptor (beta chain) has a handful of counts. Its cognate antigen is unknown. This entry belongs to a study of response to subunit inactivated influenza vaccine. The germline V gene has CDR1 MNHEY and CDR2 SVGEGT. Trimming pared 2 bases from V and 1 base from J, leaving 9 bases between. This CDR3 spans 14 amino acids. TCRdb passed the RT-PCR reads through MiXCR, listing each CDR3 protein once. The data show about 650,000 distinct CDR3 sequences, roughly 15% seen once. Study-level results: A suggestion made by the authors is that each seasonal influenza vaccination recruits few new T cells.

The TCR originated in a man aged 50 to 60 who received an inactivated influenza vaccine. The rearrangement uses TRBV6-2 or TRBV6-3 and TRBJ2-7; D gene unclear. The specimen comprised PBMCs from blood, sampled 14 to 15 days before vaccination. CDR3 DNA: TGTGCCAGCAGTTACGCCGTCTTATCCTACGAGCAGTACTTC. It codes for CASSYAVLSYEQYF.